This T cell receptor (beta chain) was identified in a study of OX40 agonist ivuxolimab in advanced cancers. Study-level information: From roughly 23 to 90 years was the age range, with a mean of around 56 years, and about 78% were male. Two patients with cutaneous melanoma and one with hepatocellular carcinoma, three in total, showed partial responses.

Regarding the study as a whole: Certain nonresponders likewise exhibited a low normalized T-cell clonal expansion.

Sampling times: baseline, cycle 4 day 1, cycle 7 day 1. Comment on this clone: The antigen remains undetermined.

TCRdb's table, derived via immunoSEQ multiplex PCR, lists solely in-frame clones and lacks some. The table includes about 26,000 clones, 79% detected once. This CDR3 comprises 14 residues. The V gene's germline CDR1 is SEHNR and CDR2 FQNEAQ (reference sequence). J was trimmed by 1 base and V by 7 bases; bases with no gene match: 6. V and J are TRBV7-9 and TRBJ1-1; 7 positions match TRBD1. Sample: CD4+ or CD8+ T cells sorted from blood, taken in a trial of the OX40 agonist ivuxolimab. The clonotype was recovered from an adult with an advanced solid tumor such as melanoma, head and neck, liver or kidney cancer. The CDR3 DNA sequence: TGTGCCAGCATCCCCGAGGGGGCGAACACTGAAGCTTTCTTT. It is translated as CASIPEGANTEAFF.